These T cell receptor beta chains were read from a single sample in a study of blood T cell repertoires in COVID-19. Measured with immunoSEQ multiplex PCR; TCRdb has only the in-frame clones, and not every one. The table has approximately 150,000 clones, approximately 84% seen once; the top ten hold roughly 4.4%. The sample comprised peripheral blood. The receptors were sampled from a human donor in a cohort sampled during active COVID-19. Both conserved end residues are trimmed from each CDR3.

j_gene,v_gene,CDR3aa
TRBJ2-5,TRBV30,AWSVGPSGGQETQY
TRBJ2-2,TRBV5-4,ASSLQREYGGELF
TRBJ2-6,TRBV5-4,ASSSTGVWSGANVLT
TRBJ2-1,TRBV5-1,ASSRGGGSYNEQF
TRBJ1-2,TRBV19,ASSPLGQGVNYGYT
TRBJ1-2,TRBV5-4,ASSLKQGDNYGYT
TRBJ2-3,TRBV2,ASSPQLQGVGTQY
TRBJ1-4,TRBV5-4,ASSLNRDNNEKLF
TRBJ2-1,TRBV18,ASSPEMLRGNEQF
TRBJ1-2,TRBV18,ASSLDVDMLGYT
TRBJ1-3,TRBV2,ASSVPQAGNTIY
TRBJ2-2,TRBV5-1,ASRLDSSPGELF
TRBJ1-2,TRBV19,ASREGLNYGYT
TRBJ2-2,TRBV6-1,ASSELGRDTGELF
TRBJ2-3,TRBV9,ASSSRALLTSGDSVTIPTQY
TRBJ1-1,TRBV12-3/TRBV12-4,ASSSGQGEAF
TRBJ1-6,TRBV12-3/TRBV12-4,ASSLGQNSPLH
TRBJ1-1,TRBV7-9,ASRGRLGADTEAF
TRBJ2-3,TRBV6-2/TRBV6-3,ASSGLGAGGFPDTQY
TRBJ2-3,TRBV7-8,ASSWAGDTDTQY
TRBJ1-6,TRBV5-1,ASSWGQGNNSPLH
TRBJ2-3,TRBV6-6,AVRTEATDTQY
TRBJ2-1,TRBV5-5,ASSFGNLNEQF
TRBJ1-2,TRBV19,ASSTQNAGSYGYT
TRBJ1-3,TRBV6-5,ASSYSRQSLGNTIY
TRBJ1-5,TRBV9,ASSGTGNQPQH
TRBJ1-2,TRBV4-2,ASSQRGHGGSNYGYT
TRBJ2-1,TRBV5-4,ASSPSGTSLFNEQF
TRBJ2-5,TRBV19,ASSIRGLAGEVGETQY
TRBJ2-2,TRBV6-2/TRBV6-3,ASRYLSGGGSNTGELF
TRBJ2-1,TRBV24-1,ATSDWGRSSGEQF
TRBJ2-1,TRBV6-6,ASSHGTPNEQF
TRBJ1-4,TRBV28,ASRSTGYYDEKLF
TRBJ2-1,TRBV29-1,SVSQGGAYNEQF
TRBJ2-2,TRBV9,ASSVGTQGIGGELF
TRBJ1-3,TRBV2,ASSELGNTIY
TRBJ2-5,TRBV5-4,ASSSLDSQETQY
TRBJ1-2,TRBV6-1,ASSEALLDGAYGYT
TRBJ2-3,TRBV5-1,ASSLGQLTDTQY
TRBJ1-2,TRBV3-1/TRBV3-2,ASSPTGTVQSYT
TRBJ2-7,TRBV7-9,ASSPPGQGYEQY
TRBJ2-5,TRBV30,AWSGLAGAAETQY